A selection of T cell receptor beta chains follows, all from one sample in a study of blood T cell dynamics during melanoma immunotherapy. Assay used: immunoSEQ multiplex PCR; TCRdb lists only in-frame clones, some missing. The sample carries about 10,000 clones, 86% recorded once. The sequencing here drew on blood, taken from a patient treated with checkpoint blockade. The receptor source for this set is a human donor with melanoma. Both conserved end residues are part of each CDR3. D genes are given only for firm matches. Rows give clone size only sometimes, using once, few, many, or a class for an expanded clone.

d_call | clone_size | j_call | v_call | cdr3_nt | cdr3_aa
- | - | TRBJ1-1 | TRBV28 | TGTGCCAGCCACCGAGGACAAGGAACTGAAGCTTTCTTT | CASHRGQGTEAFF
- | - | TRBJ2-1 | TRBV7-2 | TGTGCCAGCAGCTTATTGGGGGCAGGGCCGCCCTACAATGAGCAGTTCTTC | CASSLLGAGPPYNEQFF
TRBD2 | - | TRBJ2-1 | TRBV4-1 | TGCGCCAGCAGCCAAGATCCGCTAGCGGGAGGGCAGAATGAGCAGTTCTTC | CASSQDPLAGGQNEQFF
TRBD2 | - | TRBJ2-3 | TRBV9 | TGTGCCAGCAGGCGTACTAGCGGGAACACAGATACGCAGTATTTT | CASRRTSGNTDTQYF
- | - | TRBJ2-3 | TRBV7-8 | TGTGCCAGTAACCCTCGGGGGCCCCGGGATACGCAGTATTTT | CASNPRGPRDTQYF
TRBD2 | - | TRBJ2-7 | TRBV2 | TGTGCCAGCAGCAGAGAGGGACTAGCGGCCTACGAGCAGTACTTC | CASSREGLAAYEQYF
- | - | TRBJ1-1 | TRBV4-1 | TGCGCCAGCAGCCCCCGATTGGGCACTGAAGCTTTCTTT | CASSPRLGTEAFF
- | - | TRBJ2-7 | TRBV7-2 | TGTGCCAGCAGCCCCGGGGACTTCCACTACGAGCAGTACTTC | CASSPGDFHYEQYF
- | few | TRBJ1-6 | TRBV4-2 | TGTGCCAGCAGCCGGGACGCTAATTCACCCCTCCACTTT | CASSRDANSPLHF
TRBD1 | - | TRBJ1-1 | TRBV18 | TGTGCCAGCTCACTAGAGGGACAGCCGAACACTGAAGCTTTCTTT | CASSLEGQPNTEAFF
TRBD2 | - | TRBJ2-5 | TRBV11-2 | TGTGCCAGCAGCCGGTACCCTAGCGGGGGGCGCGGGGAGACCCAGTACTTC | CASSRYPSGGRGETQYF
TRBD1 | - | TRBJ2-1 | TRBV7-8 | TGTGCCAGCAGCTTCCCTGGGGACAGGGGTCCTTACAATGAGCAGTTCTTC | CASSFPGDRGPYNEQFF
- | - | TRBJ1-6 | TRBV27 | TGTGCCAGCAGTTCCGCGGGACATTATAATTCACCCCTCCACTTT | CASSSAGHYNSPLHF
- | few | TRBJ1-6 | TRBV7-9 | TGTGCCAGCAGCCGCGGTGGGGGGTCCTCACCCCTCCACTTT | CASSRGGGSSPLHF
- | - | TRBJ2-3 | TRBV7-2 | TGTGCCAGCAGAGGGGGTAGCACAGATACGCAGTATTTT | CASRGGSTDTQYF
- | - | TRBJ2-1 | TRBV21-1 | TGTGCCAGCAGCCCCCGCTGGTGGGACAATGAGCAGTTCTTC | CASSPRWWDNEQFF
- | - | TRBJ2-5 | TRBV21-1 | TGTGCCAGCAGCAGAAAAGGGTTGGCGTGGATTGGGACCCAGTACTTC | CASSRKGLAWIGTQYF
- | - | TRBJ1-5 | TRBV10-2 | TGCGCCAGCAACCAGGGGAGCCAGCCCCAGCATTTT | CASNQGSQPQHF
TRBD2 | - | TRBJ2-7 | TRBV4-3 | TGCGCCAGCAGCCACGGTCACGGGGGGGCCTCCCACGAGCAGTACTTC | CASSHGHGGASHEQYF
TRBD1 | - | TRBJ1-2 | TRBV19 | TGTGCCAGTAGTGCTCGGACAGGGGGGGACTATGGCTACACCTTC | CASSARTGGDYGYTF
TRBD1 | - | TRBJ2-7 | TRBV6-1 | TGTGCCAGCAGTGAAGGACAGGGAGCTACCTACGAGCAGTACTTC | CASSEGQGATYEQYF
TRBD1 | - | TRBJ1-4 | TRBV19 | TGTGCCAGTAGCCCACCAGGGGGGTCTAATGAAAAACTGTTTTTT | CASSPPGGSNEKLFF
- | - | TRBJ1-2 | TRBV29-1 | TGCAGCGTGAGGTGGGATGGCGGTGGCTACACCTTC | CSVRWDGGGYTF
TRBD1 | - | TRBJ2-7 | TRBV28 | TGTGCCAGCAGACGGGACAGCACCTACGAGCAGTACTTC | CASRRDSTYEQYF
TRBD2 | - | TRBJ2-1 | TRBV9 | TGTGCCAGCAGCGTCGGGACTAGCGGGGGGGCCCCAGAGGAGCAGTTCTTC | CASSVGTSGGAPEEQFF
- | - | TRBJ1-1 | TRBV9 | TGTGCCAGCAGCGTAGAGGGAGACTTGAACACTGAAGCTTTCTTT | CASSVEGDLNTEAFF
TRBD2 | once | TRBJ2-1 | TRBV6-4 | TGTGCCAGCAGTGACTCGGTGACTAGCGGAGTTAATGAGCAGTTCTTC | CASSDSVTSGVNEQFF
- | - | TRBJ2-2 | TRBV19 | TGTGCCAGGTGGACAGTTACGAACACCGGGGAGCTGTTTTTT | CARWTVTNTGELFF
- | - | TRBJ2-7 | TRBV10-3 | TGTGCCATCAGTGAGCAGTCAGGGGTCTACGAGCAGTACTTC | CAISEQSGVYEQYF
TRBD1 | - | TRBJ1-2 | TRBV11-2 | TGTGCCAGCAGCTTAGGATCGGCAGGGGGCAACTATGGCTACACCTTC | CASSLGSAGGNYGYTF
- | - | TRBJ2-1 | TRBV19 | TGTGCCAGTAGGTTAGGCGCGGGGGCCAACAATGAGCAGTTCTTC | CASRLGAGANNEQFF
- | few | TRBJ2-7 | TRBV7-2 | TGTGCCAGCAGCGAGTCCTACGAGCAGTACTTC | CASSESYEQYF
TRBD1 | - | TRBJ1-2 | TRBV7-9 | TGTGCCAGCAGCGTAGGGACAGGGGATGGCTACACCTTC | CASSVGTGDGYTF
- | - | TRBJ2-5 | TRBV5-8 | TGTGCCAGCAGCTTGGGGGCAGGGAGCCAAGAGACCCAGTACTTC | CASSLGAGSQETQYF
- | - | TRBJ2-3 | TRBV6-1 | TGTGCCAGCAGCTCAGGAGACACAGATACGCAGTATTTT | CASSSGDTDTQYF
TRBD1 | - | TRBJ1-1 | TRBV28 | TGTGCCAGCGTGACAGGGACTGAAGCTTTCTTT | CASVTGTEAFF
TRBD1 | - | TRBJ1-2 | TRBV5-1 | TGCGCCAGCAGCTTGGGGCAGGGGGAATATTATGGCTACACCTTC | CASSLGQGEYYGYTF
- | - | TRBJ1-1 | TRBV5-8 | TGTGCCAGCAGCTTGATGGGTTGGACTGAAGCTTTCTTT | CASSLMGWTEAFF
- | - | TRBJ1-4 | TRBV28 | TGTGCCAGCAGTTTAATCTACCAGACTAATGAAAAACTGTTTTTT | CASSLIYQTNEKLFF
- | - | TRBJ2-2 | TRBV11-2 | TGTGCCAGCAGCCCACTAAAACACAGGGTGAACACCGGGGAGCTGTTTTTT | CASSPLKHRVNTGELFF
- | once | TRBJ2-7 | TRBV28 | TGTGCCAGCAGTAGGGGACGACAGTCCTACGAGCAGTACTTC | CASSRGRQSYEQYF
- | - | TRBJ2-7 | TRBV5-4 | TGTGCCAGCAGCTTGGTCGACCACTCCTACGAGCAGTACTTC | CASSLVDHSYEQYF
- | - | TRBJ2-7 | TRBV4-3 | TGCGCCAGCAGCCAAGTCGGGTCACTATCTAACGAGCAGTACTTC | CASSQVGSLSNEQYF
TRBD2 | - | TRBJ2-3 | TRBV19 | TGTGCCAGTAGTGGAATGAGCGGGGGGGCCAGAGATACGCAGTATTTT | CASSGMSGGARDTQYF
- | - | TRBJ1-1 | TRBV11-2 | TGTGCCAGCAGCCCGATTGACAGGCCTGAAGCTTTCTTT | CASSPIDRPEAFF
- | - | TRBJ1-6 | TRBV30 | TGTGCCTGGTGCCAGGGACACCAGAATTCACCCCTCCACTTT | CAWCQGHQNSPLHF